Listed here are 16 T cell receptor beta chains from one sample, sequenced in a study of blood T cell repertoires in COVID-19. The repertoire was sequenced with immunoSEQ multiplex PCR; TCRdb's copy has only in-frame clones and lacks some. The sample has roughly 350,000 clones, about 89% seen once; the top ten hold roughly a tenth. Sequences were obtained from peripheral blood. The receptors shown here come from a woman in her 30s with COVID-19, enrolled during active disease.

CDR3 sequence (DNA): TGTGCCAGCAGCTTAGCGGGACAGGGCCACGAGCAGTACTTC. This encodes CASSLAGQGHEQYF. V is TRBV11-2 and J is TRBJ2-7; 9 bases are a match to TRBD1. Losses at the gene ends were 1 base for V and 5 bases for J; bases not matched to a gene: 3. This CDR3 comprises 14 residues. Germline V gene data show CDR1 as SGHAT and CDR2 as FQNNGV. The full variable domain, its missing parts supplied by reference TRBV11-2 and TRBJ2-7, is EAGVAQSPRYKIIEKRQSVAFWCNPISGHATLYWYQQILGQGPKLLIQFQNNGVVDDSQLPKDRFSAERLKGVDSTLKIQPAKLEDSAVYLCASSLAGQGHEQYFGPGTRLTVT.

The V and J genes are TRBV7-8 and TRBJ2-2; D perhaps matches TRBD2 (6 bases). Deletions cut 5 bases from V and 4 bases from J, with 20 bases between. The germline CDR1 and CDR2 sequences are SGHVS and FQNEAQ. The length of the CDR3 is 17 residues. CDR3 amino acids: CASSPWGDGGFTGELFF. In DNA, the CDR3 is TGTGCCAGCAGCCCCTGGGGGGATGGTGGTTTCACCGGGGAGCTGTTTTTT.

As DNA, the CDR3 is TGTGCCAGCAGTAAATCTAGCGGGACGACAACAGATACGCAGTATTTT. As protein: CASSKSSGTTTDTQYF. The J gene is TRBJ2-3, the V gene TRBV6-6, with TRBD2 matching 9 bases. V shed 5 bases and J 3 bases; nucleotides not matched to a gene: 9. In germline, CDR1 is MNHNY, CDR2 SVGAGI (reference sequence). CDR3 size: 16 residues.

This chain joins TRBV28 and TRBJ2-1, with 7 positions matching TRBD2. This CDR3 is built from 16 residues. The V segment lost 3 bases and the J segment 0 bases; nucleotides outside the gene matches: 5. Germline CDR1 is MDHEN and CDR2 is SYDVKM. CDR3 coding DNA: TGTGCCAGCAGTTTTCTAGCGGCTAGCTCCTACAATGAGCAGTTCTTC. Translated, it gives CASSFLAASSYNEQFF. The full variable domain, completed using reference TRBV28 and TRBJ2-1, is DVKVTQSSRYLVKRTGEKVFLECVQDMDHENMFWYRQDPGLGLRLIYFSYDVKMKEKGDIPEGYSVSREKKERFSLILESASTNQTSMYLCASSFLAASSYNEQFFGPGTRLTVL.

This clone was seen only once. The rearrangement joins TRBV15 to TRBJ1-1; 9 bases match TRBD1. The CDR3 is made up of 14 amino acids. Germline lookup yields CDR1 LNHNV and CDR2 YYDKDF (reference sequence). Germline trimming cut 5 bases from V and 6 bases from J; bases unmatched to any gene: 7. The CDR3 DNA is TGTGCCACCAGCCCGGGACAGGGTGGGGCTGAAGCTTTCTTT. This codes for CATSPGQGGAEAFF.

The chain couples TRBV30 to TRBJ1-6; D may be TRBD1 (5 bases). The germline V and J ends were trimmed by 2 bases and 0 bases, with 8 bases remaining between them. There are 15 residues in the CDR3. The germline V gene encodes CDR1 GTSNPN and CDR2 SVGIG (reference sequence). CDR3 sequence (DNA): TGTGCCTGGAGTCGGGGGAGCTCCTATAATTCACCCCTCCACTTT. It specifies CAWSRGSSYNSPLHF.

This clone was seen just once. The chain has TRBV19 and TRBJ2-2; maybe TRBD2 (5 bases). This CDR3 comprises 14 residues. V lost 5 bases to trimming and J lost 5 bases, with 12 bases between them. CDR1 and CDR2 (germline): LNHDA, SQIVND (reference sequence). The CDR3 nucleotides read TGTGCCAGTAGTCCGGAGTGGAGGACCGGGGAGCTGTTTTTT. It translates to CASSPEWRTGELFF.

The genes are TRBV7-8 and TRBJ2-2; 9 nucleotides match TRBD1. This CDR3 region has 15 residues. Trimming removed 4 bases from V and 6 bases from J; junction bases left unmatched: 6. Germline V CDR1 and CDR2: SGHVS, FQNEAQ. CDR3: CASSYGTGYPGELFF. The CDR3, as DNA: TGTGCCAGCAGCTACGGGACAGGGTATCCCGGGGAGCTGTTTTTT.

The V call is TRBV9, the J call TRBJ2-1, with D tentatively TRBD2 (6 bases). The germline V gene has CDR1 SGDLS and CDR2 YYNGEE. This CDR3 contains 15 residues. V lost 3 bases to trimming and J lost 0 bases, with 10 bases between them. The CDR3 coding sequence is TGTGCCAGCAGCGAGTCCGGGAGCTCCTACAATGAGCAGTTCTTC. This encodes CASSESGSSYNEQFF.

V and J are TRBV6-4 and TRBJ2-2; 7 bases fit TRBD1. V lost 0 bases, J lost 3 bases, and 4 bases stayed unmatched. Germline V gene sequence: CDR1 MRHNA, CDR2 SNTAGT. The CDR3 totals 16 residues. CDR3 protein: CASSDSAGTDTGELFF. The CDR3 nucleotides are TGTGCCAGCAGTGACTCGGCCGGGACAGACACCGGGGAGCTGTTTTTT.

This chain uses TRBV21-1 with TRBJ2-7; the table's D gene call, TRBD2, was not cross checked with the DNA. TRBV21-1 corresponds to a pseudogene. The CDR3 extends over 14 amino acids. Written as DNA, the CDR3 is TGTGCCAGCAGCAAACTAGCGGGATCCCCCGAGCAGTACTTC. Protein product: CASSKLAGSPEQYF.

This clone was detected only a few times. The chain uses TRBV6-2 or TRBV6-3 and TRBJ2-1, with TRBD2 matching 9 bases. Germline lookup yields CDR1 MNHEY and CDR2 SVGEGT. CDR3 size: 17 residues. Trimming at V came to 5 bases and at J to 7 bases, leaving 15 bases not matched to a gene. Here the CDR3 DNA reads TGTGCCAGCAGTAAAACGGTGGAGCGGGAGGAATTTAATGAGCAGTTCTTC. Encoded protein: CASSKTVEREEFNEQFF.

The chain uses TRBV24-1 and TRBJ1-2; 9 bases align to TRBD1. The CDR3 extends over 12 amino acids. Germline V gene lookup returns CDR1 KGHDR and CDR2 SFDVKD. J was trimmed by 3 bases and V by 10 bases; bases with no gene match: 2. DNA for the CDR3: TGTGCCACTGGGGACAGGGACTATGGCTACACCTTC. Translated: CATGDRDYGYTF.

The chain combines TRBV28 with TRBJ2-2, with 7 positions matching TRBD1. V dropped 7 bases and J dropped 6; count of bases not matched to a gene: 11. The CDR3 has 15 residues. Germline loops: CDR1 MDHEN, CDR2 SYDVKM. The CDR3: CASKFSGQLSGELFF. DNA of the CDR3: TGTGCCAGCAAGTTCTCGGGACAGCTTTCCGGGGAGCTGTTTTTT. Together with reference TRBV28 and TRBJ2-2, the CDR3 gives the full variable domain: DVKVTQSSRYLVKRTGEKVFLECVQDMDHENMFWYRQDPGLGLRLIYFSYDVKMKEKGDIPEGYSVSREKKERFSLILESASTNQTSMYLCASKFSGQLSGELFFGEGSRLTVL.

This clone appeared a few times. The genes are TRBV5-6 and TRBJ1-2; 7 nucleotides align to TRBD1. The trim removed 0 bases at V and 7 bases at J, leaving 3 bases unmatched. In germline, CDR1 is SGHDT, CDR2 YYEEEE. The length of the CDR3 is 13 residues. The CDR3 reads CASSLGQGAGYTF. CDR3 DNA: TGTGCCAGCAGCTTGGGACAGGGCGCTGGCTACACCTTC.

This clone was observed a single time. The rearrangement joins TRBV5-1 to TRBJ2-7, with unresolved D. Germline V lookup: CDR1 SGHRS, CDR2 YFSETQ. The CDR3 runs to 13 residues. Trimming removed 3 bases from V and 3 bases from J, with 10 bases in between. The CDR3 nucleotides read TGCGCCAGCAGCTATACAGTATACTACGAGCAGTACTTC. Translated, it gives CASSYTVYYEQYF.